The 6 T cell receptor beta chains reported below all come from one sample, sequenced in a study of cytomegalovirus exposure and HLA in healthy donors. Amplification used 60 Vbeta primers and 13 Jbeta primers. This table comes from immunoSEQ multiplex PCR, and its TCRdb copy is limited to in-frame clones, with some not included. The sample gives around 200,000 clones, about three quarters of which show up once; roughly 3% is in the top ten. Sequencing input: PBMCs. These receptors were collected from a female donor in good health and CMV-seronegative.

The table lists this clone with a few counts. CDR3 coding DNA: TGTGCCAGCGGGGCAACCGGGACAGGGCTCAGATACGAGCAGTACTTC. It encodes CASGATGTGLRYEQYF. The rearrangement links TRBV7-9 to TRBJ2-7; 9 nucleotides line up with TRBD1. J lost 4 bases, V lost 8 bases, and 15 bases had no gene match. The CDR3 is 16 residues long. Germline V gene lookup returns CDR1 SEHNR and CDR2 FQNEAQ (reference sequence).

As for this clone: Since the CDR3 does not end with the conserved phenylalanine or tryptophan, this likely comes from a read error. Because the CDR3's place on the DNA is in doubt, the DNA is left out and the CDR3 is given as listed by TCRdb. The J gene is TRBJ1-1, the V gene TRBV7-6; TRBD1 was called by the table and not checked on the DNA. From germline, CDR1 is SGHVS and CDR2 FNYEAQ. Including both end residues, the CDR3 is 9 amino acids long. The CDR3 reads CASSPDTLR.

The chain recombines TRBV4-3 with TRBJ2-7; D not certain. V was trimmed by 0 bases and J by 1 base, leaving 4 bases between them. The CDR3 is 13 residues long. Germline V gives CDR1 LGHNA, CDR2 YSLEER. In DNA form, the CDR3 reads TGCGCCAGCAGCCAAGACCAGTCCTACGAGCAGTACTTC. Protein sequence: CASSQDQSYEQYF.

The genes are TRBV7-3 and TRBJ2-3, with D unclear. The CDR3 totals 20 residues. V lost 5 bases and J lost 2, with 29 bases in between. The germline CDR1 and CDR2 sequences are SGHTA and FQGTGA. The CDR3 is CASSLSSGTLTQTNTDTQYF. The CDR3 coding sequence is TGTGCCAGCAGCCTATCGTCGGGTACTCTGACTCAGACCAACACAGATACGCAGTATTTT.

The chain carries TRBV7-9 and TRBJ1-3, with a tentative D call TRBD1 (5 bases). Germline V gene lookup returns CDR1 SEHNR and CDR2 FQNEAQ (reference sequence). The ends were cut back, 0 bases at V and 0 bases at J, with 9 bases in the middle. CDR3 length equals 16 residues. CDR3 DNA sequence: TGTGCCAGCAGCTTAGCAGCAGGGAACTCTGGAAACACCATATATTTT. It codes for CASSLAAGNSGNTIYF.

Of note for this clone: The junction departs from germline at one end; a sequencing error may be responsible. This chain uses TRBV7-7 with TRBJ2-5; D is possibly TRBD1 (6 bases). CDR1 SSHAT and CDR2 FNYEAQ come from the germline V gene (reference sequence). The CDR3 length is 14 residues. The CDR3 spells CASSLATGQETQYF. CDR3 bases: TGTGCTAGCAGCTTAGCGACAGGCCAAGAGACCCAGTACTTC.